Listed below are T cell receptor beta chains from one sample, sequenced in a study of post-analysis software for immune sequencing data. TCRdb re-analysed the PCR reads in MiXCR, keeping a single row per CDR3 protein. The sample has roughly 800,000 distinct CDR3 sequences, 35% to 55% seen once. Material for sequencing was blood. The receptor source for this set is a girl between 5 and 17 years old with multiple sclerosis. CDR3s include the opening cysteine and the closing phenylalanine or tryptophan. Each record gives: J gene, clone size, V gene, D gene, CDR3 DNA, CDR3 protein. The D gene is left open where the match is weak. Only part of the rows carry a size: once, few, many, or a class if the clone is expanded.

J: TRBJ1-5
size: -
V: TRBV6-1
D: -
DNA: TGTGCCAGCAGCTATCCCCGGCATTTT
CDR3: CASSYPRHF

J: TRBJ2-3
size: -
V: TRBV7-3
D: TRBD1
DNA: TGTGCCAGCAGCCCGCCACAGGGGGGCACGCAGTATTTT
CDR3: CASSPPQGGTQYF

J: TRBJ1-1
size: -
V: TRBV10-3
D: -
DNA: TGTGCCATCAGTGAGTCTCGGACAGTGGACACTGAAGCTTTCTTT
CDR3: CAISESRTVDTEAFF

J: TRBJ2-3
size: -
V: TRBV28
D: -
DNA: TGTGCCAGCAGTCCGCTGGCAGCCGGGGATACGCAGTATTTT
CDR3: CASSPLAAGDTQYF

J: TRBJ2-5
size: few
V: TRBV6-1
D: -
DNA: TGTGCCAGCAGTGAAAGCAGGGTATACCAAGAGACCCAGTACTTC
CDR3: CASSESRVYQETQYF

J: TRBJ2-2
size: -
V: TRBV29-1
D: -
DNA: TGCAGCGTTGGGTCGGCCGGGGAGCTGTTTTTT
CDR3: CSVGSAGELFF

J: TRBJ2-7
size: -
V: TRBV12-3/TRBV12-4
D: TRBD1
DNA: TGTGCCAGCGGACGGACAGGCTCTTCCTACGAGCAGTACTTC
CDR3: CASGRTGSSYEQYF

J: TRBJ2-7
size: few
V: TRBV20-1
D: -
DNA: TGCAGTGCCAGGTTTACAGAAGCGACGTCCGAGCAGTACTTC
CDR3: CSARFTEATSEQYF

J: TRBJ1-2
size: -
V: TRBV27
D: -
DNA: TGTGCCAGCAGGAACCCGGGGCGGAACTATGGCTACACCTTC
CDR3: CASRNPGRNYGYTF

J: TRBJ2-7
size: few
V: TRBV27
D: TRBD2
DNA: TGTGCCAGCGTATCTCCGCGGGAGGTCTACGAGCAGTACTTC
CDR3: CASVSPREVYEQYF

J: TRBJ2-7
size: -
V: TRBV6-6
D: -
DNA: TGTGCCAGCAGTTACCCCGAGGGTGAGGACTACTCCTACGAGCAGTACTTC
CDR3: CASSYPEGEDYSYEQYF

J: TRBJ1-2
size: -
V: TRBV28
D: TRBD1
DNA: TGTGCCAGCAGCCAGACAGGGGGCAGTGGCTACACCTTC
CDR3: CASSQTGGSGYTF

J: TRBJ2-3
size: -
V: TRBV6-2/TRBV6-3
D: -
DNA: TGTGCCAGCGGATTAAGGCGCCCAGATACGCAGTATTTT
CDR3: CASGLRRPDTQYF

J: TRBJ2-5
size: -
V: TRBV29-1
D: -
DNA: TGCGGCGTTGATTTTAGTGTGACAGAACAAGAGACCCAGTACTTC
CDR3: CGVDFSVTEQETQYF

J: TRBJ1-5
size: -
V: TRBV6-1
D: TRBD1
DNA: TGTGCCAGCGGAGCCGGGACAGGGGGGGTTACCCAGCATTTT
CDR3: CASGAGTGGVTQHF

J: TRBJ1-1
size: -
V: TRBV5-5
D: -
DNA: TGTGCCAGCAGCTTGTTATTCGGGGCTGAAGCTTTCTTT
CDR3: CASSLLFGAEAFF

J: TRBJ2-1
size: -
V: TRBV6-5
D: TRBD2
DNA: TGTGCCAGCAGTCCCTGGGCGGGAGGGCCTATCGGTGAGCAGTTCTTC
CDR3: CASSPWAGGPIGEQFF

J: TRBJ2-1
size: few
V: TRBV5-1
D: -
DNA: TGCGCCAGCAGCATGGACGTATACAATGAGCAGTTCTTC
CDR3: CASSMDVYNEQFF

J: TRBJ2-5
size: -
V: TRBV6-1
D: -
DNA: TGTGCCAGCAGTGTTCACTCCTCTCAAGAGACCCAGTACTTC
CDR3: CASSVHSSQETQYF

J: TRBJ1-2
size: -
V: TRBV12-3/TRBV12-4
D: -
DNA: TGTGCCACCTCACCGGGGGGAGGGGATGGCTACACCTTC
CDR3: CATSPGGGDGYTF

J: TRBJ2-5
size: once
V: TRBV7-7
D: -
DNA: TGTGCTAGCAGCTTCGGGTCGGGGCCCCCGGAGACCCAGTACTTC
CDR3: CASSFGSGPPETQYF

J: TRBJ2-7
size: few
V: TRBV29-1
D: TRBD1
DNA: TGCAGCGTAGAAAGGGGGCGTGGAGAGCAGTACTTC
CDR3: CSVERGRGEQYF

J: TRBJ1-1
size: -
V: TRBV20-1
D: -
DNA: TGCAGTGCTAGTTCAGGGGAGGTAGGCACTGAAGCTTTCTTT
CDR3: CSASSGEVGTEAFF

J: TRBJ1-5
size: -
V: TRBV18
D: TRBD1
DNA: TGTGCCAGCTCACCCACAGGGGGCCTATACGGTCAGCCCCAGCATTTT
CDR3: CASSPTGGLYGQPQHF

J: TRBJ2-6
size: -
V: TRBV7-3
D: -
DNA: TGTGCCAGCAGCTTCTCGGAAACTGGGGCCAACGTCCTGACTTTC
CDR3: CASSFSETGANVLTF

J: TRBJ2-3
size: -
V: TRBV29-1
D: -
DNA: TGCAGCGTTGATGGATATGGGGGGCGCCGCACAGATACGCAGTATTTT
CDR3: CSVDGYGGRRTDTQYF

J: TRBJ2-1
size: -
V: TRBV6-6
D: TRBD2
DNA: TGTGCCAGCAGCGATCTAGCGGCCTCCTACAATGAGCAGTTCTTC
CDR3: CASSDLAASYNEQFF

J: TRBJ2-5
size: -
V: TRBV20-1
D: -
DNA: TGCAGTGCTAGATTCTTCAGGGGCGGAACGCAGTACTTC
CDR3: CSARFFRGGTQYF

J: TRBJ2-7
size: -
V: TRBV7-9
D: TRBD1
DNA: TGTGCCAGCCGTGGGGACAGGTCCTCCTACGAGCAGTACTTC
CDR3: CASRGDRSSYEQYF

J: TRBJ1-6
size: -
V: TRBV9
D: -
DNA: TGTGCCAGCAGCGTAGAACTGACAGTCGGATCACCCCTCCACTTT
CDR3: CASSVELTVGSPLHF

J: TRBJ2-5
size: -
V: TRBV28
D: -
DNA: TGTGCCAGCAGACCCCAGGACATTCAAGAGACCCAGTACTTC
CDR3: CASRPQDIQETQYF

J: TRBJ2-1
size: few
V: TRBV20-1
D: TRBD2
DNA: TGCAGTGCTAGAGGCGGCGGGAGGCGAAATGAGCAGTTCTTC
CDR3: CSARGGGRRNEQFF

J: TRBJ2-5
size: -
V: TRBV29-1
D: -
DNA: TGCAGCGTTAGTATGGAGACCCAGTACTTC
CDR3: CSVSMETQYF

J: TRBJ1-2
size: many
V: TRBV5-6
D: TRBD1
DNA: TGTGCCAGCAGCTTAGGGGACAGGGGGAACTATGGCTACACCTTC
CDR3: CASSLGDRGNYGYTF

J: TRBJ2-5
size: few
V: TRBV20-1
D: TRBD2
DNA: TGCAGTGCAAAACGAGCGGGATTCGCAGAGACCCAGTACTTC
CDR3: CSAKRAGFAETQYF

J: TRBJ2-4
size: few
V: TRBV10-3
D: TRBD2
DNA: TGTGCCATCACCGTCGGGACTAGCGGGAGGGCACGGGAGCAGTACTTC
CDR3: CAITVGTSGRAREQYF

J: TRBJ2-5
size: -
V: TRBV7-2
D: TRBD2
DNA: TGTGCCAGCAGCACCCACCCGGCGGGGGGTTACGAGCGGTACTTC
CDR3: CASSTHPAGGYERYF

J: TRBJ2-1
size: few
V: TRBV12-3/TRBV12-4
D: -
DNA: TGTGCCAGCAGTCCCCCGGACAGGGAGGGCCCTGATGAGCAGTTCTTC
CDR3: CASSPPDREGPDEQFF

J: TRBJ2-1
size: -
V: TRBV14
D: TRBD2
DNA: TGTGCCAGCAGCCACCTAGGGCGGGGGGGGAGTGAGCAGTTCTTC
CDR3: CASSHLGRGGSEQFF

J: TRBJ1-2
size: once
V: TRBV7-3
D: -
DNA: TGTGCCAGCAGCCCGACCGGGACCCCCGGGGGCTACACCTTC
CDR3: CASSPTGTPGGYTF

J: TRBJ2-3
size: -
V: TRBV7-8
D: -
DNA: TGTGCCAGCAGCTTAAAGATGGCCGTCAGTCGCCGGGAGATAGATACGCAGTATTTT
CDR3: CASSLKMAVSRREIDTQYF

J: TRBJ2-7
size: -
V: TRBV3-1
D: TRBD1
DNA: TGTGCCAGCAGCCAAGCAGGGGGCGGCGAGCAGTACTTC
CDR3: CASSQAGGGEQYF

J: TRBJ2-4
size: -
V: TRBV11-2
D: -
DNA: TGTGCCAGCAGCAGGCTAGGGGAGGGGGGAAACATTCAGTACTTC
CDR3: CASSRLGEGGNIQYF

J: TRBJ2-7
size: -
V: TRBV7-6
D: TRBD1
DNA: TGTGCCAGCAGCCCGAGGGGGACAGGGATGTCGGGCGAGCAGTACTTC
CDR3: CASSPRGTGMSGEQYF

J: TRBJ1-4
size: few
V: TRBV6-5
D: -
DNA: TGTGCCAGCAGGCCCCGGGACCTGAGGGATGAAAAACTGTTTTTT
CDR3: CASRPRDLRDEKLFF

J: TRBJ2-1
size: few
V: TRBV29-1
D: TRBD2
DNA: TGCAGCGTTCGGTCCGCTAGCGGCCCCAATGAGCAGTTCTTC
CDR3: CSVRSASGPNEQFF

J: TRBJ2-7
size: -
V: TRBV29-1
D: -
DNA: TGCAGCGTTGGATCCGGCGGCTCCTACAATGAGCAGTACTTC
CDR3: CSVGSGGSYNEQYF

J: TRBJ2-4
size: -
V: TRBV28
D: -
DNA: TGTGCCAGCAGTCTACCGGACCGGGGTAGGAACATTCAGTACTTC
CDR3: CASSLPDRGRNIQYF

J: TRBJ2-1
size: few
V: TRBV5-5
D: TRBD2
DNA: TGTGCCAGCAGATTGTGGGCTAGCGGAGACAATGAGCAGTTCTTC
CDR3: CASRLWASGDNEQFF

J: TRBJ2-1
size: -
V: TRBV27
D: TRBD2
DNA: TGTGCCAGCAGTCCCGAGCGGGGCCGGGTGAATGAGCAGTTCTTC
CDR3: CASSPERGRVNEQFF

J: TRBJ2-1
size: few
V: TRBV6-2/TRBV6-3
D: -
DNA: TGTGCCAGCCGGGACCCAGACAATGAGCAGTTCTTC
CDR3: CASRDPDNEQFF

J: TRBJ1-2
size: once
V: TRBV29-1
D: -
DNA: TGCAGCGTTGAAGATCGGGGCAGCTATGGCTACACCTTC
CDR3: CSVEDRGSYGYTF

J: TRBJ2-6
size: few
V: TRBV10-3
D: -
DNA: TGTGCCATCAGTGAAGGGTCTGGGGCCAACGTCCTGACTTTC
CDR3: CAISEGSGANVLTF

J: TRBJ2-1
size: -
V: TRBV7-2
D: -
DNA: TGTGCCAGCAGCTTGGTTGGGTGGCGGAGGGACCAAGAGACCCAGTTCTTC
CDR3: CASSLVGWRRDQETQFF